This entry lists 19 T cell receptor beta chains sequenced from one sample in a study of CD8 T cells in ankylosing spondylitis. Whole-study results and caveats: There was a TCR beta motif, made of several highly homologous variants, that appeared characteristic of ankylosing spondylitis blood.

These receptors' targets are unknown. TCRdb used MiXCR to reprocess the 5' RACE reads, holding one entry per CDR3 protein. The sample has 700,000 to 850,000 distinct CDR3 sequences, approximately 10% seen once. Material for sequencing was blood, either unsorted or a sorted T cell fraction (not recorded which). All receptors come from a male donor with ankylosing spondylitis.

This sequence joins TRBV20-1 and TRBJ2-7; TRBD2 agrees at 9 bases. The CDR3 loop spans 15 amino acids. Germline assignment: CDR1 DFQATT and CDR2 SNEGSKA (reference sequence). Unmatched junction bases numbered 10, after V lost 1 base and J lost 6 bases. CDR3 DNA sequence: TGCAGTGCTAGAGTCCGACTAGCGGCCCCCTTCGAGCAGTACTTC. Protein product: CSARVRLAAPFEQYF.

This clonotype was counted at least ten times. The gene calls are TRBV29-1 and TRBJ2-1, with TRBD2 identical over 13 bases. This CDR3 region has 15 residues. Trimming cost V 7 bases and J 8 bases; bases outside gene matches: 11. From germline, CDR1 is SQVTM and CDR2 ANQGSEA. CDR3 region: CSGQGLAGVSYEQFF. For the CDR3, the DNA is TGCAGCGGCCAAGGACTAGCGGGAGTGTCTTATGAGCAGTTCTTC.

This clonotype was recorded at least ten times. The chain carries TRBV20-1 and TRBJ1-5; weak D call: TRBD1 (5 bases). V dropped 3 bases and J dropped 3 bases, with 9 bases sitting between them. Germline values: CDR1 DFQATT, CDR2 SNEGSKA (reference sequence). This CDR3 has 13 residues. For the CDR3, the DNA is TGCAGTGCTAGCCGGGACTTCAATCAGCCCCAGCATTTT. This codes for CSASRDFNQPQHF.

The CDR3 is CASSDYTEGNEQFF. CDR3 in DNA: TGTGCCAGCAGTGATTACACCGAAGGGAATGAGCAGTTCTTC. The V gene is TRBV25-1, the J gene TRBJ2-1, with D uncertain. This CDR3 is built from 14 residues. V was shortened by 3 bases and J by 7 bases, with 13 bases between the two germline ends. Per germline, CDR1 MGHDK and CDR2 SYGVNS.

The rearrangement links TRBV6-1 to TRBJ2-7; tentative D call: TRBD2 (7 bases). CDR1 and CDR2 from the germline V gene are MNHNS and SASEGT. This CDR3 contains 13 residues. V dropped 7 bases and J dropped 6 bases, with 16 bases sitting between them. CDR3 in amino acids: CASTRGAGTEQYF. CDR3 bases: TGTGCCAGCACACGGGGGGCGGGTACCGAGCAGTACTTC.

This clonotype was observed a few times. The V and J genes are TRBV27 and TRBJ2-7; 11 nucleotides align to TRBD2. CDR1 MNHEY and CDR2 SMNVEV come from the germline V gene (reference sequence). There are 16 residues in the CDR3. Unmatched junction bases numbered 9, after V lost 5 bases and J lost 3 bases. In DNA form, the CDR3 reads TGTGCCAGCAGTACTCCCCGACTAGCGGGAATCTACGAGCAGTACTTC. Its translation is CASSTPRLAGIYEQYF.

The chain carries TRBV11-2 and TRBJ2-7; D is unclear. The CDR3 totals 16 residues. The V gene's germline CDR1 is SGHAT and CDR2 FQNNGV. Trimming stripped 4 bases from V and 4 bases from J, with 20 bases between. The CDR3 bases are TGTGCCAGCAGCTCCCCCCGCGACCGAGATTATTACGAGCAGTACTTC. Translating gives CASSSPRDRDYYEQYF.

V and J are TRBV24-1 and TRBJ1-2, with D perhaps TRBD1 (5 bases). Trimming stripped 2 bases from V and 7 bases from J, with 16 bases between. The CDR3 length is 15 residues. CDR1 KGHDR and CDR2 SFDVKD come from the germline V gene. The CDR3 DNA reads TGTGCCACCAGTGATTGGGGGGACTTGACAGCTGGCTACACCTTC. It specifies CATSDWGDLTAGYTF.

In its sample, this clonotype was seen many times. V and J are TRBV6-1 and TRBJ1-2; D gene ambiguous. Germline lookup yields CDR1 MNHNS and CDR2 SASEGT. The length of the CDR3 is 13 residues. In DNA, the CDR3 is TGTCTGACATCTTCTGGTCGGCTGTATGGCTACACCTTC. It translates to CLTSSGRLYGYTF.

The J gene is TRBJ2-2, the V gene TRBV2, with 9 bases aligning to TRBD1. CDR3 length equals 15 residues. V shed 8 bases and J 7 bases; nucleotides not matched to a gene: 11. Germline values: CDR1 SNHLY, CDR2 FYNNEI. The CDR3 loop is CASGSQQGAGGELFF. The CDR3 DNA is TGTGCCAGCGGCTCCCAACAGGGGGCAGGCGGGGAGCTGTTTTTT.

This clonotype has just a few counts. This rearrangement joins TRBV12-3 or TRBV12-4 to TRBJ1-2; 7 positions match TRBD1. V was clipped by 2 bases and J by 1 base; unmatched bases: 4. The CDR3 loop spans 15 amino acids. CDR3 loop: CASSLRGQLNYGYTF. CDR3 DNA: TGTGCCAGCAGTTTAAGGGGACAGCTTAACTATGGCTACACCTTC.

This clonotype appeared many times. The chain recombines TRBV20-1 with TRBJ1-5, with 8 bases fitting TRBD1. V dropped 6 bases and J dropped 2; count of bases not matched to a gene: 6. Germline CDR1 DFQATT, CDR2 SNEGSKA (reference sequence). This CDR3 is built from 14 residues. The CDR3 sequence: CSAVDRVGNQPQHF. The CDR3 nucleotides read TGCAGTGCCGTGGACAGGGTAGGCAATCAGCCCCAGCATTTT.

This clonotype was counted at least ten times. The rearrangement uses TRBV20-1 and TRBJ1-6, with D uncertain. V dropped 5 bases and J dropped 10 bases, with 18 bases sitting between them. Germline values: CDR1 DFQATT, CDR2 SNEGSKA (reference sequence). The CDR3 is 14 residues long. Here the CDR3 DNA reads TGCAGTGCTCCCAGACTCAATGGGAAATCACCCCTCCACTTT. It is translated as CSAPRLNGKSPLHF.

This clonotype was seen at least ten times. The chain combines TRBV29-1 with TRBJ2-3; perhaps TRBD1 as D (5 bases). Germline V gene lookup returns CDR1 SQVTM and CDR2 ANQGSEA. The CDR3 sequence is 13 residues long. Trimming pared 4 bases from V and 0 bases from J, leaving 8 bases between. The CDR3 nucleotides are TGCAGCGTTGGACAGTCTAGCACAGATACGCAGTATTTT. Translating gives CSVGQSSTDTQYF.

The V call is TRBV5-1, the J call TRBJ1-2; D call uncertain. The CDR3 totals 16 residues. V was clipped by 4 bases and J by 3 bases, with 19 bases between them. Germline V gives CDR1 SGHRS, CDR2 YFSETQ. The DNA of the CDR3 is TGCGCCAGCAGCACCTCAACCCGGGTCGGCGACTATGGCTACACCTTC. Its translation is CASSTSTRVGDYGYTF.

This clonotype was observed a few times. The chain is built from TRBV6-5 and TRBJ2-1, with D perhaps being TRBD1 or TRBD2 (5 bases each). Germline loops: CDR1 MNHEY, CDR2 SVGAGI. CDR3 length: 12 residues. With 6 bases removed from V and 12 bases from J, the gap between germline ends came to 15 bases. The CDR3 loop is CASSPWDGLQFF. CDR3 sequence (DNA): TGTGCCAGCAGCCCCTGGGACGGACTGCAGTTCTTC.

The V and J genes are TRBV12-3 or TRBV12-4 and TRBJ1-1; D unresolved. Trimming left V 3 bases short and J 3 bases short, with 8 bases between. The CDR3 has 13 amino acids. CDR3 region: CASSFIVDTEAFF. The DNA of the CDR3 is TGTGCCAGCAGTTTCATTGTCGACACTGAAGCTTTCTTT.

CDR3 region: CASGGDRGTDTQYF. The DNA for the CDR3 is TGCGCCAGCGGGGGGGACAGAGGCACAGATACGCAGTATTTT. This chain joins TRBV5-1 and TRBJ2-3; D might be TRBD1 or TRBD2, each matching 7 bases. Germline V gene lookup returns CDR1 SGHRS and CDR2 YFSETQ. The V end lost 7 bases, the J end lost 1 base, and 13 bases lay between the germline ends. This CDR3 is 14 amino acids long.

This clonotype was recorded many times. The V call is TRBV20-1, the J call TRBJ2-1, with TRBD2 identical over 10 bases. The germline V gene encodes CDR1 DFQATT and CDR2 SNEGSKA (reference sequence). CDR3 length equals 15 residues. After removal of 5 bases from V and 10 bases from J, the junction contained 14 bases not matched to a gene. This CDR3 is CSAPLAAGGSREQFF. The CDR3 DNA reads as TGCAGTGCTCCCCTGGCAGCGGGGGGGTCTAGGGAGCAGTTCTTC.